These 20 T cell receptor beta chains were sequenced from one sample in a study of shared clonotypes between healthy human individuals. Using immunoSEQ multiplex PCR, the repertoire was profiled, and TCRdb retains in-frame clones only, with some absent. Of about 2.4 million clones in the sample, over 85% were seen once. The specimen was naive CD4+ T cells sorted from blood. Subset indicated: CD45RA+ positively selected. These TCRs come from a man aged 18 to 30 in good health.

The chain joins TRBV27 to TRBJ1-2; D gene uncertain. The germline V gene has CDR1 MNHEY and CDR2 SMNVEV (reference sequence). The CDR3 is made up of 15 amino acids. V lost 2 bases and J 0 bases, leaving 10 bases between the germline ends. The CDR3 DNA follows: TGTGCCAGCAGTTTAGGGCTAAATTCTAACTATGGCTACACCTTC. Translated, it gives CASSLGLNSNYGYTF.

The chain recombines TRBV19 with TRBJ2-7; D uncertain. The CDR3 totals 15 residues. Trimming removed 3 bases at V and 2 bases at J, with 14 bases between. Germline CDR1 reads LNHDA; CDR2 reads SQIVND (reference sequence). The CDR3 nucleotides read TGTGCCAGTAGTATCGGATGGGCCCAGACCTACGAGCAGTACTTC. It is translated as CASSIGWAQTYEQYF.

In the case of this clone: The same CDR3 also results from other DNA sequences found in this sample. This rearrangement joins TRBV19 to TRBJ1-5; 8 bases are a match to TRBD1. J gave up 0 bases and V 5 bases, and 3 bases lay outside the gene matches. Germline V gene lookup returns CDR1 LNHDA and CDR2 SQIVND (reference sequence). The CDR3 covers 15 residues. CDR3 loop: CASSRGQGSNQPQHF. For the CDR3, the DNA is TGTGCCAGTAGTCGCGGACAGGGTAGCAATCAGCCCCAGCATTTT.

The count of this clone is one. This chain links TRBV7-3 with TRBJ1-2; D is unclear. CDR1 is SGHTA, CDR2 FQGTGA, per germline. This CDR3 spans 14 amino acids. Trimming shortened V by 5 bases and J by 2 bases, and 12 bases separated the two germline ends. This CDR3 is CASSPQAGNYGYTF. In nucleotides, the CDR3 is TGTGCCAGCAGCCCCCAAGCGGGCAACTATGGCTACACCTTC.

The gene calls are TRBV19 and TRBJ2-1; 10 positions agree with TRBD2. Germline CDR1 and CDR2: LNHDA and SQIVND (reference sequence). This CDR3 is built from 16 residues. Germline trimming cut 1 base from V and 5 bases from J; bases unmatched to any gene: 5. The DNA for the CDR3 is TGTGCCAGTAGTATAGGATTCGGGACTAGCGACAATGAGCAGTTCTTC. As protein: CASSIGFGTSDNEQFF. Supplemented by reference TRBV19 and TRBJ2-1, the full variable domain reads DGGITQSPKYLFRKEGQNVTLSCEQNLNHDAMYWYRQDPGQGLRLIYYSQIVNDFQKGDIAEGYSVSREKKESFPLTVTSAQKNPTAFYLCASSIGFGTSDNEQFFGPGTRLTVL.

This chain connects TRBV5-1 to TRBJ2-5; D is possibly TRBD2 (6 bases). Germline CDR1 reads SGHRS; CDR2 reads YFSETQ. V was cut by 4 bases and J by 4 bases, with 23 bases left in between. The CDR3 runs 17 residues. The CDR3 DNA reads TGCGCCAGCAGCCCCGGCCTCCTAGCGATCCAAGGAGAGACCCAGTACTTC. It codes for CASSPGLLAIQGETQYF. Full variable domain (rest looked up from reference TRBV5-1 and TRBJ2-5): KAGVTQTPRYLIKTRGQQVTLSCSPISGHRSVSWYQQTPGQGLQFLFEYFSETQRNKGNFPGRFSGRQFSNSRSEMNVSTLELGDSALYLCASSPGLLAIQGETQYFGPGTRLLVL.

The chain carries TRBV6-1 and TRBJ1-2; 8 bases map to TRBD1. This CDR3 region has 15 residues. Germline assignment: CDR1 MNHNS and CDR2 SASEGT. J gave up 4 bases and V 1 base, and 5 bases lay outside the gene matches. CDR3 residues: CASSEGQGAVYGYTF. CDR3 DNA: TGTGCCAGCAGTGAAGGGCAGGGGGCAGTCTATGGCTACACCTTC.

Comment on this clone: The sample carries other DNA sequences with the same CDR3. The V and J genes are TRBV5-1 and TRBJ2-5, with D perhaps TRBD2 (5 bases). Germline CDR1 SGHRS, CDR2 YFSETQ. Between the trimmed V and J ends, which lost 0 bases and 5 bases, there was a span of 11 bases. The CDR3 runs to 14 residues. CDR3 coding DNA: TGCGCCAGCAGCTTGGGAGGGCCGGGGGAGACCCAGTACTTC. As protein: CASSLGGPGETQYF. Full variable domain (outside the CDR3, taken from reference TRBV5-1 and TRBJ2-5): KAGVTQTPRYLIKTRGQQVTLSCSPISGHRSVSWYQQTPGQGLQFLFEYFSETQRNKGNFPGRFSGRQFSNSRSEMNVSTLELGDSALYLCASSLGGPGETQYFGPGTRLLVL.

V gene TRBV6-5 combines with J gene TRBJ2-7; 9 nucleotides align to TRBD1. V trimming: 7 bases; J trimming: 5 bases; junction bases outside the gene matches: 12. The CDR3 extends over 15 amino acids. The V gene's germline CDR1 is MNHEY and CDR2 SVGAGI. The CDR3 loop reads CASTPPGQGTHEQYF. The CDR3 coding sequence is TGTGCCAGCACCCCCCCGGGACAGGGTACCCACGAGCAGTACTTC.

The chain recombines TRBV19 with TRBJ2-1, with D possibly TRBD1 on 6 matching bases. Germline V gene lookup returns CDR1 LNHDA and CDR2 SQIVND (reference sequence). Trimming stripped 3 bases from V and 8 bases from J, with 14 bases between. The CDR3 is 14 amino acids. The CDR3 DNA follows: TGTGCCAGTAGTATTCAGGTACAGGGAGATGAGCAGTTCTTC. Its protein product is CASSIQVQGDEQFF.

This sequence joins TRBV30 and TRBJ2-1; D not resolved. The V end lost 2 bases, the J end lost 6 bases, and 14 bases lay between the germline ends. Per germline, CDR1 GTSNPN and CDR2 SVGIG (reference sequence). This CDR3 has 14 amino acids. The CDR3 bases are TGTGCCTGGAGTTGGTCCAAATCGGGCAATGAGCAGTTCTTC. Translation: CAWSWSKSGNEQFF.

The rearrangement joins TRBV6-5 to TRBJ2-7; a weak D match, TRBD1 (6 bases). CDR1 is MNHEY, CDR2 SVGAGI, per germline. The CDR3 has 15 residues. V dropped 2 bases and J dropped 0 bases, with 11 bases sitting between them. The CDR3 coding sequence is TGTGCCAGCAGTTACCCCACAGGGAACTCCTACGAGCAGTACTTC. It codes for CASSYPTGNSYEQYF.

On this clone itself: The limits of the CDR3 on the DNA are not certain, so only TCRdb's listed CDR3 is given. V gene TRBV12-1 combines with J gene TRBJ2-1; TRBD2 is the table's D call, not checked against the DNA. TRBV12-1 is listed as a pseudogene. The CDR3 numbers 18 amino acids, ends counted. CDR3 sequence reads: CASSFVWGGGSSYNEQFF.

With respect to this clone: Other DNA sequences of this sample code for an identical CDR3. J is TRBJ2-3 and V is TRBV5-1, with a weak D call TRBD2 (5 bases). The germline V and J ends were trimmed by 0 bases and 2 bases, with 7 bases remaining between them. CDR1 is SGHRS, CDR2 YFSETQ, per germline. The CDR3 is 14 residues long. The CDR3 here is CASSLAGNTDTQYF. The CDR3 DNA sequence: TGCGCCAGCAGCTTGGCGGGGAACACAGATACGCAGTATTTT.

The chain has TRBV2 and TRBJ2-7; D gene unclear. V dropped 4 bases and J dropped 3 bases, with 13 bases sitting between them. There are 14 residues in the CDR3. From germline, CDR1 is SNHLY and CDR2 FYNNEI. The CDR3 nucleotides read TGTGCCAGCAGTGTCACCGGACCCCTCTACGAGCAGTACTTC. As protein: CASSVTGPLYEQYF.

The chain uses TRBV7-9 and TRBJ2-1; TRBD2 agrees at 7 bases. Germline CDR1 reads SEHNR; CDR2 reads FQNEAQ (reference sequence). Germline trimming cut 1 base from V and 7 bases from J; bases unmatched to any gene: 7. The CDR3 covers 15 residues. CDR3 residues: CASSLGPGGNNEQFF. CDR3 nucleotides: TGTGCCAGCAGCTTAGGGCCGGGGGGTAATAATGAGCAGTTCTTC. Drawing the rest from reference TRBV7-9 and TRBJ2-1, the complete variable domain is DTGVSQNPRHKITKRGQNVTFRCDPISEHNRLYWYRQTLGQGPEFLTYFQNEAQLEKSRLLSDRFSAERPKGSFSTLEIQRTEQGDSAMYLCASSLGPGGNNEQFFGPGTRLTVL.

CDR3 in amino acids: CASSLGARGGTTDTQYF. CDR3 coding DNA: TGCGCCAGCAGCTTGGGTGCGCGGGGGGGCACGACAGATACGCAGTATTTT. J is TRBJ2-3 and V is TRBV5-1; 9 bases are a match to TRBD2. The germline V gene has CDR1 SGHRS and CDR2 YFSETQ. There are 17 residues in the CDR3. The ends lost 0 bases at V and 3 bases at J; junction bases unmatched: 8.

This clone occurred once. This chain uses TRBV5-5 with TRBJ1-2, with D hard to call. The germline gives CDR1 SGHKS, CDR2 YYEKEE (reference sequence). V was pared by 4 bases and J by 4 bases, with 17 bases between. The CDR3 spans 15 residues. The CDR3 spells CASSERPDGGYGYTF. The DNA for the CDR3 is TGTGCCAGCAGCGAAAGACCGGATGGCGGCTATGGCTACACCTTC.

On this clone itself: The same CDR3 arises from other DNA sequences in this sample as well. The genes are TRBV11-3 and TRBJ2-2; 7 nucleotides line up with TRBD1. CDR1 and CDR2 (germline): SGHNT, YENEEA. The CDR3 is 13 amino acids. After removal of 5 bases from V and 5 bases from J, the junction contained 2 bases not matched to a gene. CDR3 sequence reads: CASSRQGTGELFF. In DNA form, the CDR3 reads TGTGCCAGCAGCAGACAGGGAACCGGGGAGCTGTTTTTT.

The DNA of the CDR3 is TGTGCCAGTAGTATAATCCAGGGATACACTGAAGCTTTCTTT. The encoded protein is CASSIIQGYTEAFF. This chain connects TRBV19 to TRBJ1-1, with a possible D match to TRBD1 (5 bases). CDR1 is LNHDA, CDR2 SQIVND, per germline (reference sequence). This CDR3 comprises 14 residues. V lost 2 bases, J lost 3 bases, and 10 bases lay in between.